The clone carrying this T cell receptor (beta chain) has more than one count but fewer than ten. Its antigen is currently unknown. The data were taken from a study of T-cell reconstitution after alpha-beta-depleted transplantation in children. Whole-study findings and limits: Some patients showed high day-60 TCRbeta diversity, which derived from surviving recipient T cells and thymic progenitors.

Trimming removed 1 base from V and 9 bases from J, with 10 bases in between. There are 14 residues in the CDR3. Unique molecular identifiers were built into the TCRbeta library. TCRdb reprocessed the PCR reads via MiXCR and lists one record per CDR3 protein. This sample has about a million distinct CDR3 sequences, with about 29% found just once. Specimen: PBMCs, mostly from graft donor cells, collected 360 days after TCRalphabeta/CD19-depleted stem cell transplant. This chain joins TRBV12-3 or TRBV12-4 and TRBJ1-6; no clear D. The TCR sequence derives from a boy less than two years old who had a stem cell transplant for SCID, so the T cells may come from the graft donor. CDR3 DNA sequence: TGTGCCAGCAGTTTAGAGGGCTGGGGTTCACCCCTCCACTTT. This translates into CASSLEGWGSPLHF.